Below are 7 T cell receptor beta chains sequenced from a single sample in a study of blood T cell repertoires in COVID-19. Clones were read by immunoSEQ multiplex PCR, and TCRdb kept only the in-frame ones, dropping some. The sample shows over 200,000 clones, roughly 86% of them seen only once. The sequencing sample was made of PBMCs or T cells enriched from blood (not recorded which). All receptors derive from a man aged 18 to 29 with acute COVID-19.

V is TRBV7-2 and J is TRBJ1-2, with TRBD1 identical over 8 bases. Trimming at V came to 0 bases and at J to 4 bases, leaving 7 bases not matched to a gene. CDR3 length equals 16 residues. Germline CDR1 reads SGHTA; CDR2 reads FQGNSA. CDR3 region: CASSLAGQGGTYGYTF. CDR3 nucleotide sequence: TGTGCCAGCAGCTTAGCCGGACAGGGAGGTACCTATGGCTACACCTTC.

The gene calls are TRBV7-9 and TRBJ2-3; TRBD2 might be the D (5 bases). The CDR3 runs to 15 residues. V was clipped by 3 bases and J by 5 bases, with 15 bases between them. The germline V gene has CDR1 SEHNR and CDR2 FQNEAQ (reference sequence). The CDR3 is CASSFSATGEDTQYF. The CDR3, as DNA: TGTGCCAGCAGCTTTAGCGCCACTGGGGAAGATACGCAGTATTTT.

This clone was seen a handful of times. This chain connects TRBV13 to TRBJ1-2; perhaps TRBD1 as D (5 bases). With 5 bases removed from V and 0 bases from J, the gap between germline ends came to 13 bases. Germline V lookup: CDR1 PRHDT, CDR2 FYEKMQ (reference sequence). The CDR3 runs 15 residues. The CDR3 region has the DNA TGTGCCAGCAGCCGACCCAGGGTTACTAACTATGGCTACACCTTC. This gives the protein CASSRPRVTNYGYTF.

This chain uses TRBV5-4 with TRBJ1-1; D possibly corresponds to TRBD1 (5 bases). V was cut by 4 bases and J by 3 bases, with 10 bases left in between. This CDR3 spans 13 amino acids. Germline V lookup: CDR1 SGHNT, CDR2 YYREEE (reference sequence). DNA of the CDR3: TGTGCCAGCAGCCCCGACAGTCACACTGAAGCTTTCTTT. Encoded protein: CASSPDSHTEAFF.

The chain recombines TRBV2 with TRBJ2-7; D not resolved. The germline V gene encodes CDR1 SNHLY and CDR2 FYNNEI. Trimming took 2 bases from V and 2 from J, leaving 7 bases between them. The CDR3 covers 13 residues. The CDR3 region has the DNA TGTGCCAGCAGTGAACCTCCCCCCTACGAGCAGTACTTC. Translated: CASSEPPPYEQYF.

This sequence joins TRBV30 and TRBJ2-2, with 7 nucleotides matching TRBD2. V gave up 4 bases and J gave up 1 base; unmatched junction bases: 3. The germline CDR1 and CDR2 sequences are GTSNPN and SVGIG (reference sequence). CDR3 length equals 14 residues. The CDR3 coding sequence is TGTGCCTGGATCCCGGGAGGGAACACCGGGGAGCTGTTTTTT. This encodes CAWIPGGNTGELFF.

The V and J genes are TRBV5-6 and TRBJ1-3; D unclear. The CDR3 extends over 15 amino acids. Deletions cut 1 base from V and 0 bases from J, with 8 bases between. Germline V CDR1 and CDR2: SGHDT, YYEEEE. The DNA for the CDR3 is TGTGCCAGCAGCTTGTTGGCTGACTCTGGAAACACCATATATTTT. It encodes CASSLLADSGNTIYF.